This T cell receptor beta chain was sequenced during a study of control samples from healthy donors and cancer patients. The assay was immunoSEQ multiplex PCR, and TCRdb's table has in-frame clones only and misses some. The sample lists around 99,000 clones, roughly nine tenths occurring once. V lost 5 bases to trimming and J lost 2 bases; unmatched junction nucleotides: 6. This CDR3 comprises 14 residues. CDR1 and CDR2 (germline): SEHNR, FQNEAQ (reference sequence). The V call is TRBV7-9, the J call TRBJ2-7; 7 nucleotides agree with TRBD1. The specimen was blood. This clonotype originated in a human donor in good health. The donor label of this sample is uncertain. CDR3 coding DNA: TGTGCCAGCAGCCCCCGGGACAGCACCTACGAGCAGTACTTC. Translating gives CASSPRDSTYEQYF.